This TCR beta chain was sequenced for a study of regulatory T cells in long-lasting Graves disease (dated by TCRdb to about 2021). The study in broad terms: Patients with newly diagnosed Graves' disease had been on antithyroid drugs for under 3 months. Persistent Graves' disease patients were compared with newly diagnosed Graves' disease patients by peripheral blood TCR sequencing and RNA sequencing. The study took place in China and was registered as a clinical trial. A total of around 35 samples underwent TCR sequencing: some 13 from persistent and roughly 20 from newly diagnosed Graves' disease patients.

Receptor libraries were prepared by multiplex PCR. Sequenced using an Illumina HiSeq 4000. TCR beta libraries were built with iRepertoire HTBI primers and Arm-PCR amplification of CDR3 regions. Before sequencing, the PCR products underwent gel purification. The original pipeline was this. Gene usage analysis of CDR3 amino acid clonotypes used the approximately 62 TRBV and around 14 TRBJ segments found across samples. COPE and FqMerger were used to merge filtered high-quality paired reads into contigs. Contigs were aligned with BLAST to IMGT TRBV, TRBD and TRBJ reference genes, and CDR3 was defined per IMGT. Highly expanded clones were defined as clonotypes with a frequency above 0.1%. Shannon entropy was used to measure repertoire diversity, and the Gini coefficient was used to measure V-J evenness. A clonotype was considered public if more than one individual shared it. TCRdb itself trimmed the public reads at Q25 with fastp, ran MiXCR and retained productive beta chains. Merged by CDR3 protein, the rows form single entries marked with the most common genes and DNA. TCRdb's processing, not the authors', yielded these V and J calls. Across this sample there are under 250,000 distinct CDR3 sequences, with 15% to 20% seen only once. About an eighth of the sample rests with the top ten.

This clonotype occurred many times. Its antigen is unknown. Base qualities are not recorded, but no much larger clone differs from it by a single base. The meaning of the sample's time point label: newly diagnosed GD, antithyroid drugs for less than 3 months. RNA was extracted from PBMCs in TRIzol for both TCR sequencing and RNA sequencing. The diagnosis of Graves' disease followed American Thyroid Association guidelines. Patients were recruited from an endocrinology department in Xi'an, China. From each patient, about 9 milliliters of peripheral blood was collected into an EDTA anticoagulant tube. Ficoll Paque Plus density gradient separation was used to isolate PBMCs, and no further T cell sorting was performed. An Agilent 2100 Bioanalyzer and agarose gel were used to check RNA quality, and a NanoDrop 2000 was used to measure RNA concentration. The CDR3, from cysteine to phenylalanine, totals 15 residues. The only DNA kept is the CDR3, 45 bases in frame from the first base. CDR1 and CDR2 were assigned from the germline V gene as KGHSH and LQKENI. V loses 0 bases at its end and J loses 7 bases; junction bases beyond the gene matches: 6.

The study at large found these results: Preferential use of TRBV28, TRBJ1-2 and TRBJ2-5 was observed in persistent disease, whereas TRBV20-1 and TRBJ2-1 were favored in newly diagnosed disease. Persistent Graves' disease patients showed lower TCR Shannon entropy and fewer highly expanded clones than newly diagnosed patients, suggesting clonal expansion. A larger number of public clonotypes was shared among persistent patients (fewer than 3,000) than among newly diagnosed patients (approximately 1,000). Sequencing and analysis were limited to the TCR beta chain. The authors acknowledged the small sample size as a limitation that may reduce accuracy. The study examined only peripheral blood because the primary lesion, thyroid tissue, could not be accessed.

In addition, the sample was reused for a study of T cells in Graves' hyperthyroidism and ophthalmopathy. Drawing on the second study: Graves' hyperthyroidism was defined as stable when no progression to ophthalmopathy occurred over 18 months of follow-up. Hyperthyroidism patients were aged 18 to 65 years and newly diagnosed, with disease duration of less than 2 months. Any patient with an uncontrolled infection, another autoimmune disease, pregnancy or lactation was excluded. Clinical symptoms, serum thyroxine and TRAb, thyroid ultrasound, and orbital computed tomography formed the basis for the diagnoses. For the first round of RT-PCR on the TCR CDR3, the HTBI primer set was used together with the Qiagen OneStep RT-PCR kit. Most expanded thyroid clonotypes (frequency above 0.001) were also detected in blood, suggesting blood repertoires may reflect thyroid immune responses. A model built on a 13 V-J signature distinguished ophthalmopathy from stable hyperthyroidism, reaching 85% to 90% sensitivity and about 81% specificity in cross-validation and 80%/75% in testing. In validation, the model predicted progression to ophthalmopathy with approximately 71% sensitivity and over 72% specificity, a median of about 6 months before onset. TCR V-J signatures able to tell the groups apart were searched for in a discovery cohort of approximately 95 patients, of whom over 40 had Graves' ophthalmopathy and roughly 59 had stable Graves' hyperthyroidism. An independent validation cohort of under 20 hyperthyroidism patients and over 15 patients who later progressed to ophthalmopathy tested prospective prediction of ophthalmopathy. The roughly 99 discovery patients were divided at random into training and test sets in a 7:3 ratio. Thyroid tissue and blood T-cell repertoires from several Graves' hyperthyroidism patients were also compared in the study. After sampling, hyperthyroidism patients received methimazole starting at 30 mg daily, and ophthalmopathy patients received high-dose intravenous methylprednisolone. Libraries were constructed in a second round of multiplex PCR, after which size selection and purification were performed. Sequencing of the libraries was done on an Illumina HiSeq2000 using paired-end 100 bp reads. Raw data were processed with SOAPnuke, discarding reads with adapters, uncalled bases, mean Phred below 15, or no exact constant-primer or identifier match. High-quality paired reads were merged with COPE v1.2.5, and unique nucleotide sequences were defined as clonotypes. MiTCR v1.1 was used to align clonotypes to the IMGT TRBV, TRBD and TRBJ reference segments. Analysis was restricted to V-J combinations with a frequency above 0.0001, which covered about 99% of repertoires. The TCS score was defined as F50 (clonal expansion) divided by E x V (chaos), with BLOSUM62-based TCRdist calculated between CDR3 peptides within each V-J. Welch's t-statistics and random forest reduced just over 500 V-J features to 13, which were used in a naive Bayes classifier (R e1071). No statistical method was used to set the sample size in advance, and investigators knew the group allocation. The paper reports TCR Vbeta CDR3 sequencing of roughly 140 peripheral blood samples: approximately 41 ophthalmopathy, roughly 80 hyperthyroidism and 17 progressor patients.

The sequence is built from TRBV18 and TRBJ2-1, and TRBD2 aligns with 7 junction nucleotides. The sample here was peripheral blood mononuclear cells (PBMCs), taken at new diagnosis, from a patient treated with antithyroid drugs. The sequence derives from a woman aged 30 to 39 with Graves disease. Donor details come from another sample of the same person, matched by shared clones. The DNA sequence is given as TGTGCCAGCTCACCACCCGGGGAGGGTAGGAATGAGCAGTTCTTC. Translation gives CASSPPGEGRNEQFF.